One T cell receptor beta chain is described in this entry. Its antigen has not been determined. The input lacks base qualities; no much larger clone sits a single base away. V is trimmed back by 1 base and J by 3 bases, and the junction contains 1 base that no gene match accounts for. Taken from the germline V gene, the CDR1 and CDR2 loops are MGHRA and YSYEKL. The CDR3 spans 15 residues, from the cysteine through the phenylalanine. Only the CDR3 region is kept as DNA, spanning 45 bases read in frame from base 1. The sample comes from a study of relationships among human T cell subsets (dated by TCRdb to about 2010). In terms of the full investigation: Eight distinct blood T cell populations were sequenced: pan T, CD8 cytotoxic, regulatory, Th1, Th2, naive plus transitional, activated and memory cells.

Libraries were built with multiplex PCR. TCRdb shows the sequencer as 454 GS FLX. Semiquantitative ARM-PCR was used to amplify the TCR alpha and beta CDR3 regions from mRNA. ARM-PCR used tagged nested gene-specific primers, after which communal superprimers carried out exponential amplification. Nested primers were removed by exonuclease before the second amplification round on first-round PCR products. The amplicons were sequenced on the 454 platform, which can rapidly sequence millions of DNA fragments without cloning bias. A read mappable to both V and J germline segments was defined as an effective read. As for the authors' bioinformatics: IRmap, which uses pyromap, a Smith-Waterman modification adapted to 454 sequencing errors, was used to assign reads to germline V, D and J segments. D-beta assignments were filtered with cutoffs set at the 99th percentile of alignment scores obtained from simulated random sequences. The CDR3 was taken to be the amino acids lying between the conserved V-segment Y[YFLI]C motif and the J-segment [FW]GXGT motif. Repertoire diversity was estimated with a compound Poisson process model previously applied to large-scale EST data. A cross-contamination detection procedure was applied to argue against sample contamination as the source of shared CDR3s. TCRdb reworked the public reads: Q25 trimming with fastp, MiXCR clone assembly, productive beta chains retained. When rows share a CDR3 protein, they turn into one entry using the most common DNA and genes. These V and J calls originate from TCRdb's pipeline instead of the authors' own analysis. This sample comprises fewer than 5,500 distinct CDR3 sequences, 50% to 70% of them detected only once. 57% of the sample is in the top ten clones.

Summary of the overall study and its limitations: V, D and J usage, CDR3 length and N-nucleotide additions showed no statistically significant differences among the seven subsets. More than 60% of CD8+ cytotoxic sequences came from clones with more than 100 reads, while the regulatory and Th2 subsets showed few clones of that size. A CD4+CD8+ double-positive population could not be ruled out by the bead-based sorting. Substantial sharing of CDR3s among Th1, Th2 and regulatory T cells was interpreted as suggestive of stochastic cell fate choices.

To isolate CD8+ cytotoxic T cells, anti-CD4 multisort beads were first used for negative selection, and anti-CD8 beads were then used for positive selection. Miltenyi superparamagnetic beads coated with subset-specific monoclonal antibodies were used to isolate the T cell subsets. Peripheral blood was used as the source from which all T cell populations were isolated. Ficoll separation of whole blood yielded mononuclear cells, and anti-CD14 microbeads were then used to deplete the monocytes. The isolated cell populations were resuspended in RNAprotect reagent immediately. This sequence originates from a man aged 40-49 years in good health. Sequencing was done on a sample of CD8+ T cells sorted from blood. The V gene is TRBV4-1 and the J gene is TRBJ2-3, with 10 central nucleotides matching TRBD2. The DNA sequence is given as TGCGCCAGCAGCCAAGCTAGCGGGAGTACAGATACGCAGTATTTT. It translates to CASSQASGSTDTQYF.